The rows below give T cell receptor beta chains drawn from one sample of a study of breast tumors, draining lymph nodes, adjacent tissues. TCRdb fed the multiplex PCR reads into MiXCR, producing one record per CDR3 protein. The sample lists about 230,000 distinct CDR3 sequences; roughly 30% were seen once. Sequenced input: axillary lymph node tissue. These receptors were collected from a female donor with breast cancer. Some clones in this sample may be carry-over from other donors' samples. Both conserved end residues are part of each CDR3. The order of the fields is V gene, D gene, J gene, clone size, CDR3 protein, CDR3 DNA. A D gene is named only where the DNA matches it firmly. Not every row has a clone size; where given, it reads once, few, many or a size class.

V gene: TRBV24-1
D gene: NA
J gene: TRBJ1-4
clone size: NA
CDR3 protein: CATSDSTTNEKLFF
CDR3 DNA: TGTGCCACCAGTGATTCCACAACTAATGAAAAACTGTTTTTT

V gene: TRBV7-3
D gene: TRBD2
J gene: TRBJ2-3
clone size: NA
CDR3 protein: CASSPRLAGTDTQYF
CDR3 DNA: TGTGCCAGCAGCCCCCGACTAGCGGGCACAGATACGCAGTATTTT

V gene: TRBV6-1
D gene: NA
J gene: TRBJ1-6
clone size: many
CDR3 protein: CASTQRQKNSPLHF
CDR3 DNA: TGTGCCAGCACTCAGCGACAGAAAAATTCACCCCTCCACTTT

V gene: TRBV20-1
D gene: NA
J gene: TRBJ2-1
clone size: many
CDR3 protein: CSATGQVGGRNYNEQFF
CDR3 DNA: TGCAGTGCGACGGGACAGGTGGGCGGGAGGAACTACAATGAGCAGTTCTTC

V gene: TRBV12-3/TRBV12-4
D gene: NA
J gene: TRBJ2-3
clone size: many
CDR3 protein: CASSRRGGAGDTQYF
CDR3 DNA: TGTGCCAGCAGTAGGAGAGGTGGTGCCGGGGATACGCAGTATTTT

V gene: TRBV3-1
D gene: NA
J gene: TRBJ1-4
clone size: many
CDR3 protein: CASSQVDSREKLFF
CDR3 DNA: TGTGCCAGCAGCCAAGTAGACAGTCGAGAAAAACTGTTTTTT

V gene: TRBV4-3
D gene: NA
J gene: TRBJ2-1
clone size: NA
CDR3 protein: CASSRESSLLKLF
CDR3 DNA: TGCGCCAGCAGCCGAGAGTCGTCGCTCCTCAAGCTCTTC

V gene: TRBV9
D gene: NA
J gene: TRBJ1-1
clone size: NA
CDR3 protein: CASSVEQASPEAFF
CDR3 DNA: TGTGCCAGCAGCGTAGAACAGGCCAGCCCTGAAGCTTTCTTT

V gene: TRBV30
D gene: NA
J gene: TRBJ2-7
clone size: many
CDR3 protein: CAWATPYEQYF
CDR3 DNA: TGTGCCTGGGCTACACCCTACGAGCAGTACTTC

V gene: TRBV5-1
D gene: NA
J gene: TRBJ2-2
clone size: once
CDR3 protein: CASGLSASANTGELFF
CDR3 DNA: TGCGCCAGCGGCTTATCTGCCAGCGCGAACACCGGGGAGCTGTTTTTT

V gene: TRBV7-2
D gene: NA
J gene: TRBJ2-1
clone size: NA
CDR3 protein: CASSLVAGTHEQFF
CDR3 DNA: TGTGCCAGCAGCTTAGTAGCAGGGACCCATGAGCAGTTCTTC

V gene: TRBV7-3
D gene: NA
J gene: TRBJ2-7
clone size: many
CDR3 protein: CASSPRGWGEQYF
CDR3 DNA: TGTGCCAGCAGTCCCCGAGGTTGGGGCGAGCAGTACTTC

V gene: TRBV6-5
D gene: NA
J gene: TRBJ2-7
clone size: many
CDR3 protein: CASSAPRSAFYEQYF
CDR3 DNA: TGTGCCAGCAGTGCACCGAGGTCTGCTTTCTACGAGCAGTACTTC

V gene: TRBV11-3
D gene: TRBD1
J gene: TRBJ2-5
clone size: many
CDR3 protein: CASSPRTGADQETQYF
CDR3 DNA: TGTGCCAGCAGCCCGCGGACAGGGGCCGACCAAGAGACCCAGTACTTC

V gene: TRBV2
D gene: TRBD1
J gene: TRBJ2-3
clone size: NA
CDR3 protein: CASSPGTGFTTDTRYF
CDR3 DNA: TGTGCCAGCAGTCCCGGGACAGGGTTCACCACAGATACGCGGTATTTC

V gene: TRBV15
D gene: NA
J gene: TRBJ2-1
clone size: many
CDR3 protein: CATSDRLASREQFF
CDR3 DNA: TGTGCCACCAGCGATCGTCTAGCTTCCCGTGAGCAGTTCTTC

V gene: TRBV12-3/TRBV12-4
D gene: TRBD1
J gene: TRBJ1-4
clone size: many
CDR3 protein: CASSRRQGPRNEKLFF
CDR3 DNA: TGTGCCAGCAGTCGGCGACAGGGGCCGAGGAATGAAAAACTGTTTTTT

V gene: TRBV30
D gene: TRBD1
J gene: TRBJ1-2
clone size: many
CDR3 protein: CAFLTGPNYGYTF
CDR3 DNA: TGTGCCTTCCTGACAGGGCCTAACTATGGCTACACCTTC

V gene: TRBV11-2
D gene: NA
J gene: TRBJ2-7
clone size: many
CDR3 protein: CASSLRPGEDEQYF
CDR3 DNA: TGTGCCAGCAGCCTCCGTCCCGGGGAGGACGAGCAGTACTTC

V gene: TRBV6-5
D gene: NA
J gene: TRBJ1-1
clone size: NA
CDR3 protein: CASSGHPNTEAFF
CDR3 DNA: TGTGCCAGCAGTGGGCACCCGAACACTGAAGCTTTCTTT